A selection of T cell receptor beta chains follows, all from one sample in a study of shared clonotypes between healthy human individuals. Assay: immunoSEQ multiplex PCR; the TCRdb copy retains only in-frame clones and omits some. The sample has millions of clones; roughly 93% are singletons. The source material was naive CD4+ T cells from PBMCs. These receptors came from a man younger than 30 in good health. Some clones in this sample may be carry-over from other donors' samples. CDR3s include the opening cysteine and the closing phenylalanine or tryptophan. The D gene is left open where the match is weak. Size is omitted from some rows. Given values are once, few, many or a class for expanded clones.

v_call,j_call,d_call,cdr3_length,clone_size,cdr3_nt,cdr3_aa
TRBV4-1,TRBJ2-1,-,20,once,TGCGCCAGCAGCCACCGAAAAAGGGGCAATTCGGAATCTTCCTACAATGAGCAGTTCTTC,CASSHRKRGNSESSYNEQFF
TRBV18,TRBJ2-7,TRBD1,15,-,TGTGCCAGCTCACGAGAGGGGGCCTCCTCCTACGAGCAGTACTTC,CASSREGASSYEQYF
TRBV28,TRBJ2-7,TRBD1,13,-,TGTGCCAGCAGTTCGGACAGGGCCTACGAGCAGTACTTC,CASSSDRAYEQYF
TRBV4-2,TRBJ2-1,-,16,-,TGTGCCAGCAGCCAAGATCCCGTGGGACTTAACAATGAGCAGTTCTTC,CASSQDPVGLNNEQFF
TRBV28,TRBJ1-1,TRBD1,15,-,TGTGCCAGCAGTTTAGCCCCCGGGACAGGTCTTGAAGCTTTCTTT,CASSLAPGTGLEAFF
TRBV7-9,TRBJ2-1,TRBD2,14,once,TGTGCCAGCAGCCTAAAGGGACTAGAAGCTGAGCAGTTCTTC,CASSLKGLEAEQFF
TRBV9,TRBJ2-3,-,14,-,TGTGCCAGCCGGCCAATCTACGAGGGAGATACGCAGTATTTT,CASRPIYEGDTQYF
TRBV7-8,TRBJ2-5,TRBD2,18,-,TGTGCCAGCAGCTATGGGGCTAGCGGGTCGTGGGCGCAAGAGACCCAGTACTTC,CASSYGASGSWAQETQYF
TRBV5-4,TRBJ2-3,-,12,once,TGTGCCAGCAGAAGGGAGACAGATACGCAGTATTTT,CASRRETDTQYF
TRBV6-5,TRBJ1-1,-,13,-,TGTGCCAGCAGGCTTACAGCGAACACTGAAGCTTTCTTT,CASRLTANTEAFF
TRBV5-6,TRBJ1-4,-,17,-,TGTGCCAGCAGCTTCCCCTCGCTTCGGGGAAGTAATGAAAAACTGTTTTTT,CASSFPSLRGSNEKLFF
TRBV4-1,TRBJ2-5,-,14,-,TGCGCCAGCAGCCAAGAAATGGGGAGGAAGACCCAGTACTTC,CASSQEMGRKTQYF
TRBV19,TRBJ2-1,TRBD2,17,-,TGTGCCAGTAGTAAGATCGGGACTAGCCTCTCCTACAATGAGCAGTTCTTC,CASSKIGTSLSYNEQFF
TRBV5-1,TRBJ2-1,TRBD2,18,-,TGCGCCAGCAGCTCAAGACTAGCGGGAGATAGCTCCTACAATGAGCAGTTCTTC,CASSSRLAGDSSYNEQFF
TRBV2,TRBJ2-2,-,16,-,TGTGCCAGCAGGAACACCCCAGGATCGAACACCGGGGAGCTGTTTTTT,CASRNTPGSNTGELFF
TRBV4-1,TRBJ1-1,TRBD1,16,-,TGCGCCAGCAGCCAAAGGGGGCAGGGCCAGGGCACTGAAGCTTTCTTT,CASSQRGQGQGTEAFF
TRBV2,TRBJ2-5,TRBD2,10,-,TGTGCCAGCAGTGAGGGCGGGAGACACTTC,CASSEGGRHF
TRBV6-5,TRBJ1-6,TRBD1,15,-,TGTGCCAGCAGCCCCCGACAGGGAAATAATTCACCCCTCCACTTT,CASSPRQGNNSPLHF
TRBV15,TRBJ2-5,-,14,-,TGTGCCACCAGCAGAGATTCGGCCCAAGAGACCCAGTACTTC,CATSRDSAQETQYF
TRBV19,TRBJ1-4,-,14,once,TGTGCCAGTACCCCCGGGGCTGGGGATGAAAAACTGTTTTTT,CASTPGAGDEKLFF
TRBV5-1,TRBJ2-2,TRBD2,21,-,TGCGCCAGCAGCCAACTCCTAGGGCTAGCGGCTCCTTTTACGGGCACCGGGGAGCTGTTTTTT,CASSQLLGLAAPFTGTGELFF
TRBV19,TRBJ1-1,-,14,-,TGTGCCAGTAGTATCGGGCCAGGGCGGACTGAAGCTTTCTTT,CASSIGPGRTEAFF